The T cell receptor beta chain under discussion was sequenced for a study of blood T cell repertoires in COVID-19. As handled by the study authors: Reference gene primer amplification yielded estimated nucleated cell counts. Sequenced by immunoSEQ multiplex PCR; TCRdb stores in-frame clones only, minus some. Clonal size and the V and J genes are those of that table, whereas D and trimming came from the DNA. In the table there are about 120,000 clones, just over 90% of which are singletons. The V segment lost 2 bases and the J segment 2 bases; nucleotides outside the gene matches: 0. This CDR3 comprises 14 residues. In germline, CDR1 is SGHVS, CDR2 FNYEAQ.

The clonotype was recovered from a human donor with active COVID-19. The donor label of this sample is uncertain. Sequencing was performed on peripheral blood. The genes are TRBV7-6 and TRBJ2-1, with TRBD2 identical over 7 bases. The CDR3 DNA reads TGTGCCAGCAGCTTACGGGGGGCCTACAATGAGCAGTTCTTC. Residues: CASSLRGAYNEQFF.